Shown below are 26 T cell receptor beta chains from a single sample sequenced in a study of HIV-infected patients and healthy controls. The repertoire came from unfractionated whole blood and reflected all unsorted peripheral T cells. cDNA was made from roughly 470 ng RNA using alpha and beta constant primers. Each of the alpha and beta chains got its own library through chain-specific third strand synthesis with indices. TCRdb redid the calling of the 5' RACE reads with MiXCR, one entry per CDR3 protein. The sample has 17,000 or so distinct CDR3 sequences, more than 7.5% seen once. Input material: blood. These receptors all stem from an adult in good health.

CDR3 DNA sequence: TGTGCCAGCAGTGAATGGGAAGGGGGCTACGAGCAGTACTTC. It codes for CASSEWEGGYEQYF. The chain employs TRBV25-1 and TRBJ2-7; D is perhaps TRBD1 (6 bases). Germline-derived CDR1 and CDR2 are MGHDK and SYGVNS. Trimming took 1 base from V and 3 from J, leaving 10 bases between them. CDR3 size: 14 residues.

This clonotype was seen repeatedly, ten times or more. The rearrangement joins TRBV4-1 to TRBJ2-1; 8 bases line up with TRBD1. The J segment lost 2 bases and the V segment lost 4 bases, leaving 4 bases of the junction unmatched. The CDR3 runs to 15 residues. The germline V gene encodes CDR1 MGHRA and CDR2 YSYEKL. CDR3 residues: CASSPGQGPYNEQFF. CDR3 DNA sequence: TGCGCCAGCAGCCCCGGACAGGGCCCCTACAATGAGCAGTTCTTC.

This clonotype was recorded at least ten times. This chain connects TRBV12-3 or TRBV12-4 to TRBJ2-3; perhaps TRBD1 as D (6 bases). CDR3 length equals 17 residues. The V end was cut by 4 bases, the J end by 0 bases, with 17 bases between. The DNA of the CDR3 is TGTGCCAGCAGTTCGTCGAGGGGGAGAGACAGCACAGATACGCAGTATTTT. Its protein is CASSSSRGRDSTDTQYF.

This clonotype was seen at least ten times. This chain connects TRBV7-9 to TRBJ1-5; D is uncertain. V was cut by 2 bases and J by 2 bases, with 16 bases left in between. Per germline, CDR1 SEHNR and CDR2 FQNEAQ (reference sequence). CDR3 length: 17 amino acids. The DNA of the CDR3 is TGTGCCAGCAGCTTAATTGGGCGAGAACCTGGCAATCAGCCCCAGCATTTT. This sequence encodes CASSLIGREPGNQPQHF.

This clonotype was seen repeatedly, ten times or more. J is TRBJ2-1 and V is TRBV20-1, with TRBD2 as a possible D gene (6 bases). This CDR3 comprises 15 residues. Germline V gene lookup returns CDR1 DFQATT and CDR2 SNEGSKA (reference sequence). Trimming stripped 0 bases from V and 5 bases from J, with 14 bases between. The DNA of the CDR3 is TGCAGTGCTAGAGATCTGGAGGGTCGAGACAATGAGCAGTTCTTC. Its protein product is CSARDLEGRDNEQFF.

This clonotype counts as medium-sized. The gene calls are TRBV6-5 and TRBJ1-2, with 7 bases fitting TRBD1. The CDR3 has 13 amino acids. Trimming took 4 bases from V and 3 from J; bases not matched to a gene: 2. CDR1 MNHEY and CDR2 SVGAGI come from the germline V gene. The CDR3 DNA follows: TGTGCCAGCAGTTCAGACAGGGACTATGGCTACACCTTC. Its protein is CASSSDRDYGYTF.

The sample holds many counts of this clonotype. The chain is built from TRBV7-9 and TRBJ2-7, with TRBD1 matching 8 bases. V lost 3 bases, J lost 5 bases, and 9 bases stayed unmatched. The CDR3 spans 15 residues. Germline V gives CDR1 SEHNR, CDR2 FQNEAQ (reference sequence). In DNA, the CDR3 is TGTGCCAGCAGCTTTTCGACAGGGGTTTTCCACGAGCAGTACTTC. This translates into CASSFSTGVFHEQYF.

The V gene is TRBV2, the J gene TRBJ2-7, with D perhaps matching TRBD1 (7 bases). V was shortened by 6 bases and J by 2 bases, with 14 bases between the two germline ends. Germline V gene sequence: CDR1 SNHLY, CDR2 FYNNEI. This CDR3 region has 14 residues. DNA of the CDR3: TGTGCCAGCAGGAGGGGGGACAGTCCCTACGAGCAGTACTTC. Protein: CASRRGDSPYEQYF.

This clonotype was counted at least ten times. This chain uses TRBV10-2 with TRBJ2-5; 9 nucleotides line up with TRBD2. CDR1 WSHSY and CDR2 SAAADI come from the germline V gene. The CDR3 loop spans 14 amino acids. Trimming at V came to 7 bases and at J to 4 bases, leaving 7 bases not matched to a gene. The chain's CDR3 is CASKLAGERETQYF. As DNA, the CDR3 is TGCGCCAGCAAGTTAGCGGGAGAGCGAGAGACCCAGTACTTC.

This clonotype was seen many times. The rearrangement uses TRBV27 and TRBJ2-7, with 11 positions matching TRBD2. This CDR3 has 15 residues. Germline V CDR1 and CDR2: MNHEY, SMNVEV (reference sequence). Trimming cost V 2 bases and J 3 bases; bases outside gene matches: 3. The DNA for the CDR3 is TGTGCCAGCAGTTTAGGGACTAGCGGTCGCTACGAGCAGTACTTC. Its translation is CASSLGTSGRYEQYF.

This clonotype was recorded at least ten times. The chain has TRBV12-3 or TRBV12-4 and TRBJ2-5; D not certain. The V gene lost 3 bases and the J gene lost 7 bases, with 12 bases spanning the gap. The CDR3 spans 13 residues. CDR3 coding DNA: TGTGCCAGCAGTTTGTTCCGGGCAGGGACCCAGTACTTC. Amino acid sequence: CASSLFRAGTQYF.

This clonotype rates as medium-sized. The gene calls are TRBV7-9 and TRBJ2-1; D is possibly TRBD1 (6 bases). The CDR3 runs to 15 residues. From germline, CDR1 is SEHNR and CDR2 FQNEAQ (reference sequence). V lost 1 base and J lost 8, with 15 bases in between. CDR3 coding DNA: TGTGCCAGCAGCTTAGTAGGCACAGGGCCCGATGAGCAGTTCTTC. Residues: CASSLVGTGPDEQFF.

This chain uses TRBV27 with TRBJ2-3; TRBD1 might be the D (5 bases). Germline-derived CDR1 and CDR2 are MNHEY and SMNVEV (reference sequence). Trimming shortened V by 11 bases and J by 4 bases, and 10 bases separated the two germline ends. The CDR3 runs 11 residues. CDR3 loop: CAAQTADTQYF. In DNA form, the CDR3 reads TGTGCCGCCCAGACAGCAGATACGCAGTATTTT.

This clonotype was recorded at least ten times. V gene TRBV5-1 combines with J gene TRBJ2-5; D not resolved. Germline V CDR1 and CDR2: SGHRS, YFSETQ. This CDR3 has 14 amino acids. The ends were cut back, 1 base at V and 0 bases at J, with 7 bases in the middle. DNA for the CDR3: TGCGCCAGCAGCTTGTCGGTGAACCAAGAGACCCAGTACTTC. This translates into CASSLSVNQETQYF.

Sample share makes this clonotype medium-sized (0.01 to 0.1%). This chain joins TRBV20-1 and TRBJ2-1; TRBD2 matches at 14 bases. J was trimmed by 9 bases and V by 3 bases; bases with no gene match: 10. The CDR3 is 16 amino acids. Germline CDR1 is DFQATT and CDR2 is SNEGSKA (reference sequence). As DNA, the CDR3 is TGCAGTGCTAGTATTCCGACTAGCGGGAGGGTGGGTGAGCAGTTCTTC. This gives the protein CSASIPTSGRVGEQFF.

This clonotype is labeled as medium-sized. J is TRBJ2-6 and V is TRBV7-9; no firm D call. The CDR3 totals 17 residues. V was trimmed by 6 bases and J by 3 bases, leaving 18 bases between them. Germline V gene lookup returns CDR1 SEHNR and CDR2 FQNEAQ (reference sequence). The chain's CDR3 is CASRPDINRGGANVLTF. CDR3 nucleotides: TGTGCCAGCAGGCCTGACATCAACAGAGGTGGGGCCAACGTCCTGACTTTC.

The chain uses TRBV20-1 and TRBJ2-3; either TRBD1 or TRBD2 may fit D (6 bases each). Germline-derived CDR1 and CDR2 are DFQATT and SNEGSKA (reference sequence). V was cut by 1 base and J by 0 bases, with 20 bases left in between. This CDR3 region has 18 residues. For the CDR3, the DNA is TGCAGTGCTAGAGGATTCGGGTTCGGGGGCCCTAGCACAGATACGCAGTATTTT. It yields the protein CSARGFGFGGPSTDTQYF.

By share, this clonotype counts as medium-sized. This chain uses TRBV6-5 with TRBJ2-7, with D perhaps TRBD1 or TRBD2 (5 bases each). CDR1 is MNHEY and CDR2 is SVGAGI in the germline V gene. Trimming pared 0 bases from V and 0 bases from J, leaving 9 bases between. The CDR3 is made up of 15 amino acids. CDR3 region: CASSYSVGASYEQYF. Here the CDR3 DNA reads TGTGCCAGCAGTTACTCGGTCGGGGCCTCCTACGAGCAGTACTTC.

This clonotype was detected many times. V is TRBV9 and J is TRBJ2-3, with 11 bases lining up with TRBD2. The CDR3 is 16 amino acids. Trimming removed 1 base from V and 4 bases from J; junction bases left unmatched: 5. CDR1 and CDR2 from the germline V gene are SGDLS and YYNGEE. CDR3 residues: CASSVLGLADSDTQYF. The CDR3 DNA sequence: TGTGCCAGCAGCGTATTGGGACTAGCGGACTCAGATACGCAGTATTTT.

This clonotype has a handful of counts. The rearrangement joins TRBV12-3 or TRBV12-4 to TRBJ2-5, with a tentative D call TRBD2 (6 bases). The CDR3 sequence is 15 residues long. Trimming removed 4 bases at V and 2 bases at J, with 14 bases between. CDR3 loop: CASSSTNSGQETQYF. The CDR3 DNA follows: TGTGCCAGCAGTTCCACCAATAGCGGACAAGAGACCCAGTACTTC.

This clonotype was recorded many times. The chain carries TRBV5-1 and TRBJ2-3; a possible D gene is TRBD1 (6 bases). Deletions cut 5 bases from V and 4 bases from J, with 17 bases between. CDR1 SGHRS and CDR2 YFSETQ come from the germline V gene. The CDR3 is made up of 15 amino acids. CDR3 amino acids: CASSMGQGQADTQYF. The CDR3 region has the DNA TGCGCCAGCAGTATGGGGCAGGGGCAAGCAGATACGCAGTATTTT. Based on the CDR3 plus reference TRBV5-1 and TRBJ2-3, the full variable domain is KAGVTQTPRYLIKTRGQQVTLSCSPISGHRSVSWYQQTPGQGLQFLFEYFSETQRNKGNFPGRFSGRQFSNSRSEMNVSTLELGDSALYLCASSMGQGQADTQYFGPGTRLTVL.

The V call is TRBV2, the J call TRBJ2-3; the D gene is possibly TRBD1 (6 bases). The CDR3 contains 13 residues. The germline V gene encodes CDR1 SNHLY and CDR2 FYNNEI. V lost 4 bases and J lost 4, with 9 bases in between. CDR3 region: CASSGAGADTQYF. Here the CDR3 DNA reads TGTGCCAGCAGTGGGGCAGGGGCAGATACGCAGTATTTT.

The chain couples TRBV4-2 to TRBJ2-1; the D gene is possibly TRBD2 (5 bases). V lost 5 bases to trimming and J lost 9 bases, with 17 bases between them. Germline V gene sequence: CDR1 LGHNA, CDR2 YNFKEQ. The CDR3 is 14 amino acids. The chain's CDR3 is CASSSAKTNSEQFF. As DNA, the CDR3 is TGTGCCAGCAGCTCAGCGAAGACTAACAGTGAGCAGTTCTTC.

As to this clonotype: It may be a read error: a sequence one base away is much more abundant. This sequence joins TRBV7-8 and TRBJ1-1; D remains unclear. This CDR3 has 13 residues. Germline CDR1 and CDR2: SGHVS and FQNEAQ. This CDR3 is CATSADVNTEAFF. CDR3 coding DNA: TGTGCCACCAGCGCCGACGTCAACACTGAAGCTTTCTTT.

The rearrangement uses TRBV20-1 and TRBJ1-6; TRBD1 agrees at 10 bases. Per the germline V gene, CDR1 is DFQATT and CDR2 is SNEGSKA (reference sequence). Trimming removed 6 bases from V and 13 bases from J; junction bases left unmatched: 9. This CDR3 spans 13 amino acids. The CDR3 sequence: CSADGTGAAPLHF. The CDR3 region has the DNA TGCAGTGCCGACGGGACAGGGGCAGCTCCCCTCCACTTT.

This clonotype was counted at least ten times. The rearrangement joins TRBV7-9 to TRBJ2-3; TRBD2 agrees at 8 bases. The CDR3 is made up of 15 amino acids. J gave up 0 bases and V 5 bases, and 4 bases lay outside the gene matches. Germline values: CDR1 SEHNR, CDR2 FQNEAQ (reference sequence). The DNA of the CDR3 is TGTGCCAGCAGCCCCAGCGGGAGCAGCACAGATACGCAGTATTTT. Amino acids: CASSPSGSSTDTQYF. Full variable domain (remainder filled in from reference TRBV7-9 and TRBJ2-3): DTGVSQNPRHKITKRGQNVTFRCDPISEHNRLYWYRQTLGQGPEFLTYFQNEAQLEKSRLLSDRFSAERPKGSFSTLEIQRTEQGDSAMYLCASSPSGSSTDTQYFGPGTRLTVL.